The present T cell receptor (beta chain) was sequenced within a study of blood T cell repertoires in COVID-19. Data came from immunoSEQ multiplex PCR; TCRdb stores just in-frame clones and leaves some out. The sample lists a few hundred thousand clones; around 83% were seen once. Germline CDR1 MNHEY, CDR2 SMNVEV (reference sequence). V lost 4 bases and J lost 7, with 14 bases in between. The CDR3 totals 14 residues. V usage is TRBV27 and J usage is TRBJ2-1; TRBD2 is a possible D gene (6 bases). The source of this sequence is a woman aged 45-65 years who had been exposed to COVID-19. The material sequenced was PBMCs or T cells enriched from blood (not recorded which). CDR3 sequence: CASSYTRTKNEQFF. The CDR3 nucleotides are TGTGCCAGCAGTTACACCCGGACTAAAAATGAGCAGTTCTTC.